This TCR beta chain stems from a study of regulatory T cells in long-lasting Graves disease. Study-wide results and limits: Newly diagnosed Graves' patients had higher TCR diversity than persistent ones. Rather than thyroid tissue, only peripheral blood underwent study.

This clonotype has ten or more counts. Antigen: not known. Time point denoted: newly diagnosed GD, antithyroid drugs for less than 3 months. Extracted RNA from PBMCs served as the source of the TCR library. Arm-PCR of CDR3 regions with iRepertoire HTBI primers generated TCR beta libraries. As processed by the authors: From all samples, identification returned some 13 TRBJ and 60 or so TRBV segments. TCRdb reprocessed the multiplex PCR reads with MiXCR, giving one entry per CDR3 protein. The V and J calls, along with clone size, are taken from TCRdb and not from the paper's own processing. Among more than 350,000 distinct CDR3 sequences listed, about 15% were seen once. These records were also assigned to another study, of T cells in Graves' hyperthyroidism and ophthalmopathy. Per that study: Patients aged 18 to 65 had newly diagnosed hyperthyroidism that had lasted under 2 months.

The sample in question was peripheral blood mononuclear cells (PBMCs), obtained at new diagnosis, from a patient treated with antithyroid drugs. The sequence was collected from a woman aged 25-40 years with Graves disease.

In DNA, the CDR3 is TGTGCCAGCAGTCGGGAGGCAGGGGCTAACACTGAAGCTTTCTTT. It translates to CASSREAGANTEAFF. The rearrangement uses TRBV2 and TRBJ1-1, with D possibly being TRBD1 (6 bases). The CDR3 runs to 15 residues. CDR1 and CDR2 (germline): SNHLY, FYNNEI. Trimming cost V 5 bases and J 2 bases, with 15 bases left between them.